The table lists the clone carrying this TCR beta chain with a few counts. The antigen remains unidentified. This record belongs to a study of beta chain features in type 1 diabetes. In total, each donor contributed a single heparinised blood draw that averaged around 110 mL. CD45RO/CCR7/CD25/CD127/CD95/CD27 sorting isolated CD4+ naive, central memory, regulatory and stem cell-like memory cells. Regarding the study as a whole: Among patients, naive, central memory and Treg TCRB repertoires appeared more similar than among healthy donors.

Expressed TCRB transcripts were sequenced after all isolated RNA was converted to cDNA. Produced via immunoSEQ multiplex PCR; TCRdb's table is partial and in-frame only. The sample has over 150,000 clones, over 7.5% seen once. Germline V gives CDR1 SGHRS, CDR2 YFSETQ. This CDR3 is 15 amino acids long. Trimming removed 0 bases at V and 1 base at J, with 10 bases between. The sequence derives from a man aged 18 to 30 in good health. The specimen sequenced was central memory CD4+ T cells from blood. This chain joins TRBV5-1 and TRBJ1-2; possible D gene TRBD1, 5 bases. The CDR3 nucleotides read TGCGCCAGCAGCTTGGGACAGAACATTAACTATGGCTACACCTTC. Translation gives CASSLGQNINYGYTF.